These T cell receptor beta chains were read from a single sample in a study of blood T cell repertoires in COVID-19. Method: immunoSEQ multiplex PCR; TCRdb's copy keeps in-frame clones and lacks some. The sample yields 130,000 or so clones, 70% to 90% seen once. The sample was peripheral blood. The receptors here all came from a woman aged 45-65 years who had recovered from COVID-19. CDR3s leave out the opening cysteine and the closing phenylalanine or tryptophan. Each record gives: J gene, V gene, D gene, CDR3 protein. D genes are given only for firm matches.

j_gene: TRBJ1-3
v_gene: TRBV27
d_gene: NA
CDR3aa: ASSFKQGNTIY

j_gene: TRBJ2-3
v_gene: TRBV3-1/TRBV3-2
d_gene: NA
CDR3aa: ASSQVANTQY

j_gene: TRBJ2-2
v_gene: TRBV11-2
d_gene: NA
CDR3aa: ASSQGRATGELF

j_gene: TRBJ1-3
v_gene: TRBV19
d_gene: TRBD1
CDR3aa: ASRADRGGGNTIY

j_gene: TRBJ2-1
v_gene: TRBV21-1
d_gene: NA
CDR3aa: ASSWRTGVPYSNEQF

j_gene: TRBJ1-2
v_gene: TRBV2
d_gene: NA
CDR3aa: ASSIDQGIYGYT

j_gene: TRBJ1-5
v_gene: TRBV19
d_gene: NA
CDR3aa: ASSSPDRKDSNQPQH

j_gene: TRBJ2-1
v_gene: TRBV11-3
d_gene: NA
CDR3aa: ASSHRGDEQF

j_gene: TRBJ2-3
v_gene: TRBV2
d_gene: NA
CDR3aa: ASLLDTQY

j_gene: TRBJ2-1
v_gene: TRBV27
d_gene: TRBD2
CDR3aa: ASSLYPSGGAGEQF

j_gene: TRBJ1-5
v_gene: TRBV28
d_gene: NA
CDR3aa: ASSLSGGGYQPQH